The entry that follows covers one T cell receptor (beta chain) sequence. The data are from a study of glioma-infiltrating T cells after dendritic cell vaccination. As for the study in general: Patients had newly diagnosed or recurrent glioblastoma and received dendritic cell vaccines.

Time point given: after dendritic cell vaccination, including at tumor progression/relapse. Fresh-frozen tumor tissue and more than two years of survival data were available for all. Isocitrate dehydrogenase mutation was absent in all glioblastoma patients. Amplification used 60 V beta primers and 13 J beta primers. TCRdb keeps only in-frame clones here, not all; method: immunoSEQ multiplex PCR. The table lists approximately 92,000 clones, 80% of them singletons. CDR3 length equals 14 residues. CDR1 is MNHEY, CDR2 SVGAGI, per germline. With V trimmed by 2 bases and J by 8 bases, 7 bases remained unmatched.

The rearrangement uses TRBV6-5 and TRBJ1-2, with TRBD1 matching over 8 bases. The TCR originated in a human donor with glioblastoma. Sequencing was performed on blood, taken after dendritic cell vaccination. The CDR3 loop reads CASSYTYGQGGYTF. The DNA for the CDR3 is TGTGCCAGCAGTTACACCTACGGACAGGGAGGCTACACCTTC.